Presented here are 15 T cell receptor beta chains from one specimen sequenced in a study of blood T cell repertoires in COVID-19. Profiling relied on immunoSEQ multiplex PCR, and the TCRdb table lists in-frame clones only, not all of them. The repertoire holds a few hundred thousand clones, around 90% seen once, with approximately 7.5% in the top ten. The material sequenced was peripheral blood. These receptors were taken from a woman between 25 and 40 years old with COVID-19, enrolled during active disease.

This chain links TRBV11-2 with TRBJ1-1; D unclear. This CDR3 has 12 amino acids. The germline CDR1 and CDR2 sequences are SGHAT and FQNNGV. V was shortened by 2 bases and J by 11 bases, with 12 bases between the two germline ends. The CDR3, as DNA: TGTGCCAGCAGCTTAAGATCGGGGAGGGCTTTCTTT. It codes for CASSLRSGRAFF.

The table lists this clone with a count of one. This chain joins TRBV7-8 and TRBJ2-5, with 8 positions matching TRBD1. This CDR3 comprises 14 residues. The germline gives CDR1 SGHVS, CDR2 FQNEAQ. Unmatched junction bases numbered 6, after V lost 5 bases and J lost 4 bases. The CDR3 sequence is CASSPGGAGETQYF. In DNA, the CDR3 is TGTGCCAGCAGCCCAGGGGGCGCAGGAGAGACCCAGTACTTC.

V usage is TRBV18 and J usage is TRBJ1-1, with TRBD1 matching 7 bases. Germline V CDR1 and CDR2: KGHSH, LQKENI. The CDR3 covers 14 residues. Germline trimming cut 5 bases from V and 5 bases from J; bases unmatched to any gene: 8. Here the CDR3 reads CASSLTGEKTEAFF. CDR3 in DNA: TGTGCCAGCTCATTAACAGGGGAGAAGACTGAAGCTTTCTTT.

The rearrangement joins TRBV19 to TRBJ1-5; D unclear. Trimming removed 8 bases from V and 10 bases from J, with 9 bases in between. Germline V CDR1 and CDR2: LNHDA, SQIVND (reference sequence). The CDR3 is made up of 10 amino acids. This chain's CDR3 is CASGLYPQHF. CDR3 nucleotide sequence: TGTGCCAGTGGCCTTTATCCCCAGCATTTT.

The chain couples TRBV28 to TRBJ2-5; D may be TRBD2 (5 bases). The V end was cut by 7 bases, the J end by 1 base, with 13 bases between. Germline CDR1 MDHEN, CDR2 SYDVKM. The CDR3 is made up of 14 amino acids. CDR3: CASKSGEPQETQYF. The CDR3 DNA is TGTGCCAGCAAATCCGGGGAGCCCCAAGAGACCCAGTACTTC.

This clone appeared a single time. The genes are TRBV7-9 and TRBJ1-4; 7 bases are a match to TRBD1. The CDR3 sequence is 16 residues long. Germline V gene data show CDR1 as SEHNR and CDR2 as FQNEAQ (reference sequence). V shed 5 bases, J shed 3 bases, and the junction held 9 bases outside the gene matches. Here the CDR3 reads CASSPTDRVANEKLFF. The CDR3 coding sequence is TGTGCCAGCAGCCCTACCGACAGGGTCGCTAATGAAAAACTGTTTTTT.

Comment on this clone: The junction departs from the called germline gene at one end, perhaps through a read error. V usage is TRBV19 and J usage is TRBJ2-7, with TRBD1 matching 7 bases. CDR1 LNHDA and CDR2 SQIVND come from the germline V gene (reference sequence). There are 15 residues in the CDR3. The DNA of the CDR3 is TGTGCCAGTAGTGTAGAGACAGGGTCCCGCTACGAGCAGTACTTC. Translating it yields CASSVETGSRYEQYF.

The V gene is TRBV20-1, the J gene TRBJ2-7, with D tentatively TRBD2 (5 bases). In germline, CDR1 is DFQATT, CDR2 SNEGSKA (reference sequence). The V end lost 5 bases, the J end lost 5 bases, and 10 bases lay between the germline ends. CDR3 length equals 11 residues. The CDR3 sequence is CSASPRDEQYF. CDR3 sequence (DNA): TGCAGTGCTTCCCCGAGGGACGAGCAGTACTTC.

V gene TRBV11-1 combines with J gene TRBJ2-1; 10 bases match TRBD2. The germline CDR1 and CDR2 sequences are SGHAT and FQDESV (reference sequence). J lost 9 bases, V lost 5 bases, and 4 bases had no gene match. The length of the CDR3 is 13 residues. CDR3 sequence: CASSTAGGAEQFF. CDR3 bases: TGTGCCAGCAGCACAGCGGGAGGGGCTGAGCAGTTCTTC.

The J gene is TRBJ1-3, the V gene TRBV4-3; D not resolved. This CDR3 has 15 residues. From germline, CDR1 is LGHNA and CDR2 YSLEER. Trimming stripped 1 base from V and 5 bases from J, with 12 bases between. Here the CDR3 reads CASSQGRDTRNTIYF. The DNA for the CDR3 is TGCGCCAGCAGCCAAGGCCGGGATACACGAAACACCATATATTTT.

V is TRBV4-3 and J is TRBJ1-2; D not certain. V gave up 4 bases and J gave up 4 bases, with 22 bases separating them. CDR3 size: 17 residues. Germline V gene lookup returns CDR1 LGHNA and CDR2 YSLEER. The CDR3 region has the DNA TGCGCCAGCAGCCCCCAGACTGTATACATCGGCCTCTATGGCTACACCTTC. Its translation: CASSPQTVYIGLYGYTF.

The table lists this clone with a count of one. V usage is TRBV11-2 and J usage is TRBJ2-1, with 12 positions matching TRBD2. The J segment lost 6 bases and the V segment lost 4 bases, leaving 4 bases of the junction unmatched. The CDR3 is 15 amino acids. Germline lookup yields CDR1 SGHAT and CDR2 FQNNGV. The CDR3 protein is CASSSSGRAVNEQFF. In DNA form, the CDR3 reads TGTGCCAGCAGCTCTAGCGGGAGGGCCGTCAATGAGCAGTTCTTC.

The chain is built from TRBV24-1 and TRBJ1-5; 8 bases agree with TRBD1. V shed 9 bases and J 4 bases; nucleotides not matched to a gene: 10. The CDR3 contains 15 residues. In germline, CDR1 is KGHDR, CDR2 SFDVKD. Here the CDR3 reads CATGAGGLPNQPQHF. In DNA, the CDR3 is TGTGCCACCGGGGCAGGGGGCTTACCGAATCAGCCCCAGCATTTT.

The chain has TRBV4-1 and TRBJ1-5, with D possibly matching TRBD1 (6 bases). Trimming took off 6 bases at V and 2 bases at J, with 11 bases between the two ends. Germline V gene lookup returns CDR1 MGHRA and CDR2 YSYEKL. The CDR3 extends over 14 amino acids. CDR3 bases: TGCGCCAGCAGGAGGGACATTGGCAATCAGCCCCAGCATTTT. Its translation: CASRRDIGNQPQHF.

This sequence joins TRBV2 and TRBJ2-3, with a tentative D call TRBD2 (6 bases). Germline-derived CDR1 and CDR2 are SNHLY and FYNNEI. This CDR3 has 13 amino acids. Deletions cut 4 bases from V and 11 bases from J, with 16 bases between. For the CDR3, the DNA is TGTGCCAGCAGTGCCGGGCTAGCGATTCTGCAGTATTTT. This translates into CASSAGLAILQYF.